This T cell receptor beta chain originates from a study of blood T cells in healthy people across ages. For the second PCR, which ran for about 7 to 11 cycles, a sample-barcoded 5' primer and a J-beta primer mix were used. TCRdb re-called the 5' RACE reads with MiXCR, one entry per CDR3 protein. The table has more than 1 million distinct CDR3 sequences, more than 40% seen once. The sequenced material came from blood. The clonotype was recovered from a woman aged 60-75 years in good health.

The CDR3 DNA follows: TGTGCCAGCAGTTTACGTGTCGCGGGAACCCACGATGAGCAGTTCTTC. Encoded protein: CASSLRVAGTHDEQFF. V gene TRBV27 combines with J gene TRBJ2-1, with D perhaps TRBD2 (6 bases). The CDR3 has 16 amino acids. Trimming left V 2 bases short and J 8 bases short, with 19 bases between. The germline CDR1 and CDR2 sequences are MNHEY and SMNVEV (reference sequence).